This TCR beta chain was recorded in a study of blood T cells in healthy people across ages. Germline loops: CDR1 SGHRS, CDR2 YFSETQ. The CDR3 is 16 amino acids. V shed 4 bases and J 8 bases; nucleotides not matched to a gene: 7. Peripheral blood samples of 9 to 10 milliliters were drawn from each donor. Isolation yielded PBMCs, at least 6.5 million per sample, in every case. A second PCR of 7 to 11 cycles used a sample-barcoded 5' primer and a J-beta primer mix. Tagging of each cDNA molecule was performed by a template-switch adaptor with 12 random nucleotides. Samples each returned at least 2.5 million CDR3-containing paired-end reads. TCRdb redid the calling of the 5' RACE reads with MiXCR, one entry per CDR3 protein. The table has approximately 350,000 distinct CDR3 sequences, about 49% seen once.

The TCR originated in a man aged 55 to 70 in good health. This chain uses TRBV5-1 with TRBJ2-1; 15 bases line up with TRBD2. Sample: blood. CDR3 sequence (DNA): TGCGCCAGCAGCCTCGGACTAGCGGGAGGGTTGGATGAGCAGTTCTTC. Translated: CASSLGLAGGLDEQFF.